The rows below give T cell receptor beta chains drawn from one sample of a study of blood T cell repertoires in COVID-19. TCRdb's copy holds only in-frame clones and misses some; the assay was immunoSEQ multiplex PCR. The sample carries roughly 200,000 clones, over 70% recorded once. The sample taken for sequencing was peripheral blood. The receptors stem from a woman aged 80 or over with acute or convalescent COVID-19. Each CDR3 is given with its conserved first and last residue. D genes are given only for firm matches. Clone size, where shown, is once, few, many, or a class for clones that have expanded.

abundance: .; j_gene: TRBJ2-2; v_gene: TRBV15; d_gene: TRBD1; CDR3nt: TGTGCCACCAGCAGGCCCACAGGGGGCTGGAACACCGGGGAGCTGTTTTTT; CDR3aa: CATSRPTGGWNTGELFF
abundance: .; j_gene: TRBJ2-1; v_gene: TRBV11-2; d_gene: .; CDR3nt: TGTGCCAGCAGCCAATTTCGGTACGGCAATGAGCAGTTCTTC; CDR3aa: CASSQFRYGNEQFF
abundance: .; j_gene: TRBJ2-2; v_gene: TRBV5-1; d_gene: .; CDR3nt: TGCGCCAGCAGCTTGACGGGTAACACCGGGGAGCTGTTTTTT; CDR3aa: CASSLTGNTGELFF
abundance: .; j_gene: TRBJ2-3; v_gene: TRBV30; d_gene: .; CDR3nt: TGTGCCTGGTCCAGCGACCCGCAGGATACGCAGTATTTT; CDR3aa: CAWSSDPQDTQYF
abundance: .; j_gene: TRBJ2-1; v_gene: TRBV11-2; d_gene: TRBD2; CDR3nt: TGTGCCAGCAGCTTAGTCGGGGGGGCGGGAGCAAATGAGCAGTTCTTC; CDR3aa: CASSLVGGAGANEQFF
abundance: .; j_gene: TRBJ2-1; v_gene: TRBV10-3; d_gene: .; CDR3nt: TGTGCCATCAGTGAACTAGCCTACAATGAGCAGTTCTTC; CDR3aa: CAISELAYNEQFF
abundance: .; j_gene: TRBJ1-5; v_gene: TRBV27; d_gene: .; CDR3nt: TGTGCCAGCAGTTCGCACCGGGAAGGCAATCAGCCCCAGCATTTT; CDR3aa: CASSSHREGNQPQHF
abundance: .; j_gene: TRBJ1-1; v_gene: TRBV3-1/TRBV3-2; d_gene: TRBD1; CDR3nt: TGTGCCAGCAGCCCCGCCGGACAGGGGGCCACTGAAGCTTTCTTT; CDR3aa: CASSPAGQGATEAFF
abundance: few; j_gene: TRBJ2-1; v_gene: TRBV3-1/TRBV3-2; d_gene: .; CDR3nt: TGTGCCAGCAGCCAAGAGCAGGGAAACAATGAGCAGTTCTTC; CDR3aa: CASSQEQGNNEQFF
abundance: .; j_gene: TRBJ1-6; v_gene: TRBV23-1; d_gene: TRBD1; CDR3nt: TGCGCCAGCAGCCCCGGGACAGATAGTAATTCACCCCTCCACTTT; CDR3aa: CASSPGTDSNSPLHF
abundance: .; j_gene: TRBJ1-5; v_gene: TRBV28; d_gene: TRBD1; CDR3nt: TGTGCCAGCAGTCCACAATTCGGACAGGGGAGGTGGCCCCAGCATTTT; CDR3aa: CASSPQFGQGRWPQHF